This is a list of T cell receptor beta chains from one sample in a study of lymphopenia after photon versus proton radiotherapy. The protocol was immunoSEQ multiplex PCR, while the TCRdb copy is restricted to in-frame clones and leaves out a portion. The sample consists of about 34,000 clones, approximately 87% of them appearing once. This specimen was peripheral blood, taken from a patient treated with proton-based radiotherapy. These receptors all come from a woman aged 70-85 years with pancreatic cancer. The CDR3 runs from the conserved cysteine through the conserved F or W. Fields, in order: V gene, J gene, CDR3 length, D gene, clone size, CDR3 protein, CDR3 DNA. D genes are given only for firm matches. Only some rows state a clone size, as once, few, many or a class for expanded clones.

v_gene: TRBV5-1
j_gene: TRBJ1-4
len: 17
d_gene: TRBD1
abundance: -
CDR3aa: CASSFGTGGAFDEKLFF
CDR3nt: TGCGCCAGCAGCTTCGGGACAGGGGGCGCTTTTGACGAAAAACTGTTTTTT

v_gene: TRBV7-7
j_gene: TRBJ2-2
len: 16
d_gene: TRBD1
abundance: -
CDR3aa: CASSLVGDRNTGELFF
CDR3nt: TGTGCTAGCAGCTTAGTGGGGGACAGGAACACCGGGGAGCTGTTTTTT

v_gene: TRBV19
j_gene: TRBJ1-1
len: 18
d_gene: TRBD1
abundance: few
CDR3aa: CASSMGPSRGLVNTEAFF
CDR3nt: TGTGCCAGTAGTATGGGTCCCTCCAGGGGGCTAGTGAACACTGAAGCTTTCTTT

v_gene: TRBV6-5
j_gene: TRBJ1-5
len: 15
d_gene: -
abundance: -
CDR3aa: CASSYFRRPPDPQHF
CDR3nt: TGTGCCAGCAGTTACTTTAGACGGCCTCCCGACCCCCAGCATTTT

v_gene: TRBV11-2
j_gene: TRBJ2-7
len: 16
d_gene: TRBD2
abundance: -
CDR3aa: CASSLVKRAGGNEQYF
CDR3nt: TGTGCCAGCAGCTTAGTAAAGAGAGCGGGAGGAAACGAGCAGTACTTC

v_gene: TRBV2
j_gene: TRBJ2-2
len: 15
d_gene: -
abundance: -
CDR3aa: CASRRTGANTGELFF
CDR3nt: TGTGCCAGCAGACGCACGGGAGCGAACACCGGGGAGCTGTTTTTT

v_gene: TRBV30
j_gene: TRBJ1-1
len: 11
d_gene: -
abundance: once
CDR3aa: CAWRRTFEAFF
CDR3nt: TGTGCCTGGAGACGGACATTTGAAGCTTTCTTT

v_gene: TRBV29-1
j_gene: TRBJ2-1
len: 14
d_gene: -
abundance: few
CDR3aa: CSARSRSSYNEQFF
CDR3nt: TGCAGCGCTAGGAGCAGGAGCTCCTACAATGAGCAGTTCTTC

v_gene: TRBV6-5
j_gene: TRBJ2-7
len: 13
d_gene: -
abundance: -
CDR3aa: CASMSRGIYEQYF
CDR3nt: TGTGCCAGCATGTCGAGAGGGATCTACGAGCAGTACTTC

v_gene: TRBV30
j_gene: TRBJ1-1
len: 12
d_gene: -
abundance: -
CDR3aa: CAWIGRNTEAFF
CDR3nt: TGTGCCTGGATAGGTAGGAACACTGAAGCTTTCTTT

v_gene: TRBV10-3
j_gene: TRBJ2-3
len: 15
d_gene: -
abundance: -
CDR3aa: CAISEASPVMGTQYF
CDR3nt: TGTGCCATCAGTGAAGCTAGTCCTGTGATGGGTACGCAGTATTTT

v_gene: TRBV19
j_gene: TRBJ1-1
len: 14
d_gene: TRBD1
abundance: once
CDR3aa: CASSSGTGVTEAFF
CDR3nt: TGTGCCAGTAGTTCGGGGACAGGGGTGACTGAAGCTTTCTTT

v_gene: TRBV28
j_gene: TRBJ1-5
len: 14
d_gene: -
abundance: -
CDR3aa: CASSLGWAAQPQHF
CDR3nt: TGTGCCAGCAGTTTAGGTTGGGCCGCGCAGCCCCAGCATTTT

v_gene: TRBV7-2
j_gene: TRBJ1-6
len: 14
d_gene: TRBD1
abundance: -
CDR3aa: CASSSQGDNSPLHF
CDR3nt: TGTGCCAGCAGCTCACAGGGGGATAATTCACCCCTCCACTTT

v_gene: TRBV28
j_gene: TRBJ1-1
len: 11
d_gene: -
abundance: once
CDR3aa: CASTRLGGAFF
CDR3nt: TGTGCCAGCACTCGCTTAGGGGGGGCTTTCTTT

v_gene: TRBV20-1
j_gene: TRBJ2-3
len: 11
d_gene: -
abundance: -
CDR3aa: CSAHRDSSQYF
CDR3nt: TGCAGTGCCCACAGGGATTCCTCTCAGTATTTT

v_gene: TRBV5-1
j_gene: TRBJ2-7
len: 18
d_gene: TRBD1
abundance: once
CDR3aa: CASSLWASGTGFFYEQYF
CDR3nt: TGCGCCAGCAGCTTGTGGGCCTCCGGGACAGGGTTTTTCTACGAGCAGTACTTC

v_gene: TRBV7-3
j_gene: TRBJ2-6
len: 16
d_gene: -
abundance: -
CDR3aa: CASSLTTGSGANVLTF
CDR3nt: TGTGCCAGCAGCTTAACCACGGGCTCTGGGGCCAACGTCCTGACTTTC

v_gene: TRBV2
j_gene: TRBJ1-1
len: 13
d_gene: -
abundance: -
CDR3aa: CASSVAGNTEAFF
CDR3nt: TGTGCCAGCAGTGTGGCAGGGAACACTGAAGCTTTCTTT

v_gene: TRBV7-9
j_gene: TRBJ2-3
len: 18
d_gene: TRBD1
abundance: -
CDR3aa: CASSLMGRQGLVRDTQYF
CDR3nt: TGTGCCAGCAGCTTAATGGGGAGACAGGGCCTAGTCAGAGATACGCAGTATTTT

v_gene: TRBV4-2
j_gene: TRBJ2-3
len: 15
d_gene: TRBD2
abundance: -
CDR3aa: CASRVSGGGTDTQYF
CDR3nt: TGTGCCAGCAGGGTGAGCGGGGGGGGCACAGATACGCAGTATTTT

v_gene: TRBV9
j_gene: TRBJ2-7
len: 14
d_gene: TRBD1
abundance: -
CDR3aa: CASSGRDSSYEQYF
CDR3nt: TGTGCCAGCAGCGGTCGGGACAGTTCCTACGAGCAGTACTTC

v_gene: TRBV5-4
j_gene: TRBJ2-3
len: 17
d_gene: -
abundance: -
CDR3aa: CASSAGASRRATDTQYF
CDR3nt: TGTGCCAGCAGCGCCGGGGCGAGCCGTAGGGCCACAGATACGCAGTATTTT

v_gene: TRBV28
j_gene: TRBJ2-5
len: 17
d_gene: -
abundance: -
CDR3aa: CASEPSGWRSPVETQYF
CDR3nt: TGTGCCAGCGAACCTTCCGGATGGCGCTCCCCCGTGGAGACCCAGTACTTC

v_gene: TRBV9
j_gene: TRBJ2-5
len: 14
d_gene: TRBD2
abundance: once
CDR3aa: CASSRAGGAETQYF
CDR3nt: TGTGCCAGCAGCAGGGCGGGGGGGGCAGAGACCCAGTACTTC

v_gene: TRBV13
j_gene: TRBJ2-3
len: 14
d_gene: -
abundance: once
CDR3aa: CASSLGPSTDTQYF
CDR3nt: TGTGCCAGCAGCTTAGGACCCTCCACAGATACGCAGTATTTT

v_gene: TRBV10-3
j_gene: TRBJ2-1
len: 14
d_gene: TRBD2
abundance: -
CDR3aa: CATAGTSGKNEQFF
CDR3nt: TGTGCCACAGCCGGGACTAGCGGGAAGAATGAGCAGTTCTTC

v_gene: TRBV7-2
j_gene: TRBJ2-3
len: 15
d_gene: TRBD2
abundance: once
CDR3aa: CASRGLAGRTDTQYF
CDR3nt: TGTGCCAGCAGAGGGCTAGCGGGACGCACAGATACGCAGTATTTT

v_gene: TRBV28
j_gene: TRBJ2-3
len: 15
d_gene: TRBD1
abundance: -
CDR3aa: CASSGTGGPTDTQYF
CDR3nt: TGTGCCAGCAGCGGGACAGGGGGTCCCACAGATACGCAGTATTTT

v_gene: TRBV9
j_gene: TRBJ2-5
len: 16
d_gene: TRBD1
abundance: -
CDR3aa: CASSEGTGGTRETQYF
CDR3nt: TGTGCCAGCAGCGAGGGGACAGGGGGGACCCGAGAGACCCAGTACTTC

v_gene: TRBV19
j_gene: TRBJ2-7
len: 17
d_gene: TRBD1
abundance: -
CDR3aa: CASSIETIGQGIYEQYF
CDR3nt: TGTGCCAGTAGTATAGAAACAATCGGACAGGGGATCTACGAGCAGTACTTC

v_gene: TRBV19
j_gene: TRBJ2-1
len: 14
d_gene: -
abundance: -
CDR3aa: CASKDRTSRNEQFF
CDR3nt: TGTGCCAGCAAAGACCGTACTAGTCGCAATGAGCAGTTCTTC

v_gene: TRBV4-3
j_gene: TRBJ2-7
len: 15
d_gene: -
abundance: -
CDR3aa: CASSQERRGAYEQYF
CDR3nt: TGCGCCAGCAGCCAAGAAAGGCGGGGAGCCTACGAGCAGTACTTC

v_gene: TRBV19
j_gene: TRBJ2-5
len: 13
d_gene: -
abundance: few
CDR3aa: CASSPDMWETQYF
CDR3nt: TGTGCCAGTAGTCCGGATATGTGGGAGACCCAGTACTTC

v_gene: TRBV27
j_gene: TRBJ1-2
len: 15
d_gene: -
abundance: -
CDR3aa: CASSFASQSSYGYTF
CDR3nt: TGTGCCAGCAGTTTTGCTTCACAGTCCAGCTATGGCTACACCTTC

v_gene: TRBV15
j_gene: TRBJ1-4
len: 15
d_gene: TRBD1
abundance: -
CDR3aa: CATSAQGLSNEKLFF
CDR3nt: TGTGCCACCAGCGCACAGGGGTTATCTAATGAAAAACTGTTTTTT

v_gene: TRBV28
j_gene: TRBJ1-1
len: 16
d_gene: TRBD1
abundance: -
CDR3aa: CASSLSNRGQNTEAFF
CDR3nt: TGTGCCAGCAGTTTATCGAACAGGGGACAGAACACTGAAGCTTTCTTT

v_gene: TRBV7-2
j_gene: TRBJ2-7
len: 14
d_gene: -
abundance: once
CDR3aa: CASSLGGLSYEQYF
CDR3nt: TGTGCCAGCAGCTTAGGCGGGCTCTCCTACGAGCAGTACTTC

v_gene: TRBV28
j_gene: TRBJ1-1
len: 16
d_gene: -
abundance: -
CDR3aa: CASSLPHGQGNTEAFF
CDR3nt: TGTGCCAGCAGTTTACCTCATGGGCAGGGGAACACTGAAGCTTTCTTT

v_gene: TRBV2
j_gene: TRBJ2-2
len: 14
d_gene: TRBD2
abundance: -
CDR3aa: CASRGSGSPGELFF
CDR3nt: TGTGCCAGCAGGGGTAGCGGGAGCCCCGGGGAGCTGTTTTTT

v_gene: TRBV5-6
j_gene: TRBJ2-4
len: 17
d_gene: -
abundance: -
CDR3aa: CASSSPSESGTKNIQYF
CDR3nt: TGTGCCAGCAGCTCCCCTAGCGAAAGTGGGACCAAAAACATTCAGTACTTC

v_gene: TRBV7-2
j_gene: TRBJ1-2
len: 17
d_gene: TRBD1
abundance: -
CDR3aa: CASSRTGTGGQGYGYTF
CDR3nt: TGTGCCAGCAGCCGCACCGGGACAGGGGGACAGGGCTATGGCTACACCTTC

v_gene: TRBV4-1
j_gene: TRBJ2-7
len: 13
d_gene: -
abundance: -
CDR3aa: CASSAGTNGEQYF
CDR3nt: TGCGCCAGCAGCGCGGGAACCAACGGTGAGCAGTACTTC

v_gene: TRBV5-1
j_gene: TRBJ2-5
len: 13
d_gene: -
abundance: once
CDR3aa: CASSLGGSETQYF
CDR3nt: TGCGCCAGCAGCTTGGGGGGTAGTGAGACCCAGTACTTC

v_gene: TRBV28
j_gene: TRBJ2-2
len: 15
d_gene: -
abundance: -
CDR3aa: CASSYSGPGTGELFF
CDR3nt: TGTGCCAGCAGTTACTCAGGGCCGGGCACCGGGGAGCTGTTTTTT

v_gene: TRBV7-6
j_gene: TRBJ1-2
len: 15
d_gene: -
abundance: -
CDR3aa: CASSVAGETVYGYTF
CDR3nt: TGTGCCAGCAGCGTAGCAGGAGAAACTGTCTATGGCTACACCTTC

v_gene: TRBV7-2
j_gene: TRBJ2-7
len: 15
d_gene: TRBD2
abundance: -
CDR3aa: CASSFSSGSHYEQYF
CDR3nt: TGTGCCAGCAGCTTCTCTAGCGGATCCCACTACGAGCAGTACTTC

v_gene: TRBV28
j_gene: TRBJ2-2
len: 17
d_gene: -
abundance: -
CDR3aa: CASYQITGPQSYGELFF
CDR3nt: TGTGCCAGCTACCAGATAACCGGGCCCCAAAGCTACGGGGAGCTGTTTTTT

v_gene: TRBV21-1
j_gene: TRBJ2-5
len: 15
d_gene: -
abundance: -
CDR3aa: CASRLAGGFGETQYF
CDR3nt: TGTGCCAGCAGACTTGCCGGGGGGTTCGGGGAGACCCAGTACTTC

v_gene: TRBV5-4
j_gene: TRBJ1-1
len: 14
d_gene: -
abundance: -
CDR3aa: CASSLGGANTEAFF
CDR3nt: TGTGCCAGCAGCTTGGGGGGCGCGAACACTGAAGCTTTCTTT

v_gene: TRBV7-6
j_gene: TRBJ2-5
len: 14
d_gene: TRBD2
abundance: once
CDR3aa: CASSLDGLAGGQYF
CDR3nt: TGTGCCAGCAGCTTAGATGGGCTAGCGGGAGGCCAGTACTTC

v_gene: TRBV7-9
j_gene: TRBJ2-2
len: 15
d_gene: TRBD1
abundance: medium-sized
CDR3aa: CASSPRTGNTGELFF
CDR3nt: TGTGCCAGCAGCCCCCGGACAGGGAACACCGGGGAGCTGTTTTTT

v_gene: TRBV7-2
j_gene: TRBJ2-7
len: 11
d_gene: -
abundance: -
CDR3aa: CASRIGYEQYF
CDR3nt: TGTGCCAGCAGGATCGGCTACGAGCAGTACTTC